This T cell receptor (beta chain) was sequenced in a study of OX40 agonist ivuxolimab in advanced cancers. The study in broad terms: Ivuxolimab was a fully human IgG2 agonistic monoclonal antibody targeting the costimulatory receptor OX40 (CD134). Three dose-escalation patients achieved partial responses, one with hepatocellular carcinoma and two with cutaneous melanoma. Prior anti-PD-1, anti-PD-L1 or anti-CTLA-4 therapy was permitted, and 40% of dose-escalation patients had received checkpoint inhibitors. Intravenous ivuxolimab was administered to patients every 2 weeks at six dose levels: 0.01, 0.1, 0.3, 1.5, 3 and 10 mg/kg. Among the roughly 52 dose-escalation patients, around 19 had hepatocellular carcinoma, approximately 15 melanoma, 9 renal cell carcinoma and 9 head and neck cancer. In the dose-escalation cohort, over 65% of patients were male, and the mean age was approximately 55 years, with a range of 23 to 79. Peripheral TCRbeta sequencing aimed to test whether ivuxolimab altered TCR sequence diversity and caused clonal T-cell expansion. The paper describes the monotherapy dose-escalation part (N ≈ 50 patients) of the phase I trial of ivuxolimab.

Genomic DNA was isolated from the sorted cells so that the TCRbeta CDR3 region could be sequenced. The immunoSEQ Assay was used to sequence the TCRbeta CDR3 regions. Here the immuneACCESS table is served through TCRdb, limited to in-frame sequences with V and J called. Missing clones are a known gap in these copies; in checked studies unresolved V genes cover under half, and the rest lacks a known reason. This sample gives about 56,000 clones in total; approximately 79% of them show up just once. Jointly, the top ten make up less than 4.5% of the sample. General study outcomes and caveats: After ivuxolimab, CD8+ T cells had more expanded clones than CD4+ T cells on average. Antigen specificity was not determined for the clonally expanded peripheral T cells. At doses from 0.1 to 3.0 mg/kg, clonal expansion was seen in both CD4+ and CD8+ blood T cells between baseline and week 6. In the 0.1-3.0 mg/kg groups, partial responders were among the patients with the lowest normalized peripheral clonal expansion, particularly in CD8+ T cells. Low levels of normalized T-cell clonal expansion were also shown by some nonresponding patients.

The trial excluded patients who had a history of autoimmune disease or were on systemic immunosuppression. Peripheral blood for TCR sequencing was drawn from every dose cohort at baseline, at cycle 4 day 1 and at cycle 7 day 1. Samples came from an open-label, multicenter, first-in-human phase I dose-escalation trial of ivuxolimab. The trial enrolled adults with locally advanced or metastatic head and neck squamous cell, hepatocellular, melanoma or renal cell carcinoma. Before TCR sequencing, CD4+ T cells and CD8+ T cells from peripheral blood were sorted into separate populations. This clone was seen only a few times. Which antigen it targets is not known. One junction end does not reproduce the germline sequence, and a read error may be involved. This sequence originates from an adult with an advanced solid tumor such as melanoma, head and neck, liver or kidney cancer. Sequencing was performed on CD4+ or CD8+ T cells sorted from blood, taken in a trial of the OX40 agonist ivuxolimab.

The DNA is TGTGCCAGCAGCCCACACCGGGACAGGGTGGACTTC. This translates into CASSPHRDRVDF. The chain uses TRBV11-2 and TRBJ2-7; 9 junctional bases match TRBD1. Inclusive of the bounding cysteine and phenylalanine, the CDR3 is 12 residues long. Only the CDR3 DNA stays, 36 bases, in frame from base 1. CDR1 and CDR2 are drawn from the germline V gene: SGHAT, FQNNGV.